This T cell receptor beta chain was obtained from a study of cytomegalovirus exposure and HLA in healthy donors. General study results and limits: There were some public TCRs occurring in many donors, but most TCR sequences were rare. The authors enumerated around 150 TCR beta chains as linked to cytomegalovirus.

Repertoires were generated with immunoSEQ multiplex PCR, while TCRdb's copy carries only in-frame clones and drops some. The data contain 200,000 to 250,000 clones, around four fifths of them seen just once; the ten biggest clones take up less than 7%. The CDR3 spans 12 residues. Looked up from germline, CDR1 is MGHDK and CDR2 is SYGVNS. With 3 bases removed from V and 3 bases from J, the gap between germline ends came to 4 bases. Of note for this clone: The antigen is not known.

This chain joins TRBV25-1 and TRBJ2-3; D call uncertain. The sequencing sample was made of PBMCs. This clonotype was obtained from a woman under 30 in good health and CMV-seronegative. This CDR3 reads CASSEGTDTQYF. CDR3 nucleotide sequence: TGTGCCAGCAGTGAGGGAACAGATACGCAGTATTTT.